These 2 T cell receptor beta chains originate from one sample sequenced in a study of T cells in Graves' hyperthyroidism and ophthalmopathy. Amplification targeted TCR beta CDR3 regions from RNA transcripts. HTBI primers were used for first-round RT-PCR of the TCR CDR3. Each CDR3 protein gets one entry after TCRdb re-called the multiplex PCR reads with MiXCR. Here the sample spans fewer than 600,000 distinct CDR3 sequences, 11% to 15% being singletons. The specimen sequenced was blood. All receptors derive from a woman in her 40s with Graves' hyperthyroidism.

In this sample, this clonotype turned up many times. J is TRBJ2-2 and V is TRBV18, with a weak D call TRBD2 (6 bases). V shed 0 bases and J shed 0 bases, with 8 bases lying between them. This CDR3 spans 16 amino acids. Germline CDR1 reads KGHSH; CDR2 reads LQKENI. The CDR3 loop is CASSPPGGTNTGELFF. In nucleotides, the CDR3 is TGTGCCAGCTCACCACCGGGGGGAACGAACACCGGGGAGCTGTTTTTT.

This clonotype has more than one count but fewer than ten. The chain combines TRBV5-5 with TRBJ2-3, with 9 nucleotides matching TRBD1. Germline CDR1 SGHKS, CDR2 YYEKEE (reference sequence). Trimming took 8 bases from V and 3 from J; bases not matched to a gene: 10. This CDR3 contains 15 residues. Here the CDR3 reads CASPGQGDLTDTQYF. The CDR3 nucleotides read TGTGCCAGTCCGGGACAGGGCGATTTGACAGATACGCAGTATTTT.